This T cell receptor beta chain was found in a study of T-cell reconstitution after alpha-beta-depleted transplantation in children. Findings and limits, study-wide: Expanded graft clones, several hundred of them, were reportedly the source of alpha-beta T cells about two months after transplant.

Preparation of the TCRbeta library involved a method that used unique molecular identifiers. Each CDR3 protein gets one entry after TCRdb re-called the PCR reads with MiXCR. The data hold a few hundred thousand distinct CDR3 sequences, with 10% to 15% observed a single time. This clonotype was counted a few times. The antigen is unknown. The CDR3 extends over 15 amino acids. Unmatched junction bases numbered 7, after V lost 5 bases and J lost 0 bases. This chain joins TRBV12-3 or TRBV12-4 and TRBJ2-7, with 7 bases fitting TRBD2. The sequence was obtained from a male patient aged 10-17 years who had a stem cell transplant for acute myeloid leukemia, so the T cells may come from the graft donor. The sequencing here drew on PBMCs, mostly from graft donor cells, taken 360 days after TCRalphabeta/CD19-depleted stem cell transplant. CDR3 in amino acids: CASSIRLALSYEQYF. The CDR3 DNA is TGTGCCAGCAGTATACGACTAGCCCTCTCCTACGAGCAGTACTTC.